The 9 T cell receptor beta chains below all came from one sample that was sequenced in a study of esophageal squamous cell carcinoma tumors. Amplification combined a P20EA primer and a TCR alpha or TCR beta constant-region primer, then a nested second PCR used CA2 or CB2. TCR genes were amplified by unbiased adaptor ligation RT-PCR, with reverse transcription primed by a polyT18-containing BSL-18E primer. Using its own MiXCR run on the 5' RACE reads, TCRdb lists one record per CDR3 protein. The table includes thousands of distinct CDR3 sequences, 20% to 25% detected once. The specimen was tumor tissue. These receptors all stem from a man between 50 and 80 years old with esophageal squamous cell carcinoma.

In its sample, this clonotype was seen a few times. The chain carries TRBV29-1 and TRBJ2-5, with a tentative D call TRBD1 (6 bases). This CDR3 has 14 residues. Looked up from germline, CDR1 is SQVTM and CDR2 is ANQGSEA. Deletions cut 6 bases from V and 3 bases from J, with 17 bases between. The CDR3 loop is CSVVRDTLEETQYF. CDR3 sequence (DNA): TGCAGCGTCGTTCGGGACACCTTAGAAGAGACCCAGTACTTC.

Notes on this clonotype: Since a much larger clone is just one base distant, this may be a read error. The rearrangement uses TRBV7-3 and TRBJ1-1; a weak D match, TRBD1 (6 bases). Trimming shortened V by 5 bases and J by 9 bases, and 16 bases separated the two germline ends. Germline V gene lookup returns CDR1 SGHTA and CDR2 FQGTGA. The CDR3 is 13 amino acids. The CDR3, as DNA: TGTGCCAGCAGCCCACTCCCGGGGGACAAAGCTTTCTTT. Residues: CASSPLPGDKAFF.

The genes are TRBV29-1 and TRBJ2-3; TRBD2 aligns across 7 bases. CDR1 SQVTM and CDR2 ANQGSEA come from the germline V gene. The CDR3 runs 14 residues. Trimming removed 5 bases from V and 2 bases from J; junction bases left unmatched: 7. The chain's CDR3 is CSVRSGELTDTQYF. The CDR3 DNA reads as TGCAGCGTTAGAAGCGGGGAGCTCACAGATACGCAGTATTTT.

The V call is TRBV7-9, the J call TRBJ2-7; 7 nucleotides align to TRBD1. Trimming removed 0 bases from V and 6 bases from J; junction bases left unmatched: 5. The CDR3 spans 14 residues. Germline V lookup: CDR1 SEHNR, CDR2 FQNEAQ (reference sequence). The chain's CDR3 is CASSLAGSGGEQYF. In nucleotides, the CDR3 is TGTGCCAGCAGCTTAGCTGGTTCAGGGGGCGAGCAGTACTTC.

Notes on this clonotype: One end of the junction varies from germline; a read error may be responsible. This chain links TRBV10-3 with TRBJ2-6, with 8 bases identical to TRBD1. This CDR3 comprises 17 residues. Germline V gene sequence: CDR1 ENHRY, CDR2 SYGVKD. CDR3 DNA sequence: TGTGCCATCAGTGCGGACAGGGTATCGTCGGGGGCCAACGTCCGGACTTTC. Its protein is CAISADRVSSGANVRTF.

This clonotype has a handful of counts. The chain links TRBV20-1 to TRBJ2-7, with D unclear. Germline CDR1 DFQATT, CDR2 SNEGSKA (reference sequence). Trimming stripped 6 bases from V and 4 bases from J, with 19 bases between. CDR3 length equals 14 residues. CDR3 sequence (DNA): TGCAGTGCGCCCCGCCAGCCCAATTCGTACGAGCAGTACTTC. This translates into CSAPRQPNSYEQYF.

CDR3 bases: TGCAGTGCTAGAGTACGGTCCTACGAGCAGTACTTC. Amino acids: CSARVRSYEQYF. The V and J genes are TRBV20-1 and TRBJ2-7; no reliable D call. V lost 1 base, J lost 1 base, and 5 bases lay in between. The germline V gene has CDR1 DFQATT and CDR2 SNEGSKA (reference sequence). This CDR3 has 12 residues.

The rearrangement joins TRBV7-9 to TRBJ2-3; 7 positions match TRBD2. CDR1 and CDR2 from the germline V gene are SEHNR and FQNEAQ (reference sequence). V was pared by 0 bases and J by 2 bases, with 8 bases of the junction left unmatched. This CDR3 is 17 amino acids long. The DNA for the CDR3 is TGTGCCAGCAGCTTAGCACCAAGCGGGACGGTCACAGATACGCAGTATTTT. It is translated as CASSLAPSGTVTDTQYF.

This clonotype was counted ten times or more. This chain connects TRBV10-2 to TRBJ2-1; the match to TRBD2 covers 10 bases. The V gene end was trimmed by 2 bases and the J gene end by 10 bases; junction bases not matched to a gene: 2. Germline V gene data show CDR1 as WSHSY and CDR2 as SAAADI. The CDR3 covers 13 residues. The CDR3 DNA reads TGCGCCAGCAGTGAGGTACTAGCGGGAGAGCAGTTCTTC. It translates to CASSEVLAGEQFF.